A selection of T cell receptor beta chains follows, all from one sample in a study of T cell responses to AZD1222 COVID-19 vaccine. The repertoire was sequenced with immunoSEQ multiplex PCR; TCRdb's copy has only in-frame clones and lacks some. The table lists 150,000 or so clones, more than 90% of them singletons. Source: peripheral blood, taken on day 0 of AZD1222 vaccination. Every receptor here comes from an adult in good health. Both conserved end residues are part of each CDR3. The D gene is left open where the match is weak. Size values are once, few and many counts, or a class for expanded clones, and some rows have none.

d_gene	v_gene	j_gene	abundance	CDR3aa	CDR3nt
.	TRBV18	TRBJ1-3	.	CASSREGATGNTIYF	TGTGCCAGCTCACGTGAGGGCGCGACTGGAAACACCATATATTTT
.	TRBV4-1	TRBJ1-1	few	CASSLTPTGRNTEAFF	TGCGCCAGCAGCCTCACACCAACAGGGAGGAACACTGAAGCTTTCTTT
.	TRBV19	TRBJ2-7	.	CASSSSMTAGEQYF	TGTGCCAGTAGTTCCTCGATGACCGCGGGCGAGCAGTACTTC
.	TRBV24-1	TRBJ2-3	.	CATSDLARGVSTDTQYF	TGTGCCACCAGTGATTTAGCGAGGGGGGTAAGCACAGATACGCAGTATTTT
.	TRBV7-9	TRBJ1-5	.	CASSLGLNQPQHF	TGTGCCAGCAGCTTAGGCCTTAATCAGCCCCAGCATTTT
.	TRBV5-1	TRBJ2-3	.	CASSLGGNTQYF	TGCGCCAGCAGCTTGGGGGGGAATACGCAGTATTTT
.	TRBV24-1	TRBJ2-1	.	CATSDLSNEQFF	TGTGCCACCAGTGATTTGTCAAATGAGCAGTTCTTC
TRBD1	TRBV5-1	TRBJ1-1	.	CASSRGQGDSTEAFF	TGCGCCAGCAGCAGAGGACAGGGAGATAGCACTGAAGCTTTCTTT
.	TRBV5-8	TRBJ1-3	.	CASSLAQAMSGNTIYF	TGTGCCAGCAGCTTGGCGCAGGCTATGTCTGGAAACACCATATATTTT
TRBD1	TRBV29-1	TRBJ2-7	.	CSVGDRGSNDEQYF	TGCAGCGTTGGAGACAGGGGGTCCAACGACGAGCAGTACTTC
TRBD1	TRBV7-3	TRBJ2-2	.	CASSRNRGHTGELFF	TGTGCCAGCAGTCGGAACAGGGGACACACCGGGGAGCTGTTTTTT
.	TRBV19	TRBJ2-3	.	CASSVRRPGDTQYF	TGTGCCAGTAGTGTCAGAAGGCCGGGGGATACGCAGTATTTT
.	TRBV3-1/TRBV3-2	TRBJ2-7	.	CASSQAVAGAFSYEQYF	TGTGCCAGCAGCCAAGCGGTCGCAGGGGCGTTTTCCTACGAGCAGTACTTC
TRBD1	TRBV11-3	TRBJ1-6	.	CASTGQGASAYNSPLHF	TGTGCCAGCACCGGACAGGGGGCGAGCGCCTATAATTCACCCCTCCACTTT
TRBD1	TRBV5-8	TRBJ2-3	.	CASSFGQGTDTQYF	TGTGCCAGCAGCTTTGGACAGGGGACAGATACGCAGTATTTT
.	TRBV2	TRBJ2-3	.	CASRGRGGTDTQYF	TGTGCCAGCAGGGGACGAGGTGGCACAGATACGCAGTATTTT
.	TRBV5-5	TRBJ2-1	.	CASSFPGDRAVNEQFF	TGTGCCAGCAGCTTTCCGGGGGACCGCGCCGTAAATGAGCAGTTCTTC
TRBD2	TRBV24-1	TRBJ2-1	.	CATSDPGGDSYNEQFF	TGTGCCACCAGTGACCCTGGGGGGGACTCCTACAATGAGCAGTTCTTC
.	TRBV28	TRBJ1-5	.	CASSFGTEGGNQPQHF	TGTGCCAGCAGTTTTGGGACGGAAGGCGGCAATCAGCCCCAGCATTTT
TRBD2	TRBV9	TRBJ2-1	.	CASSVYGLAGVIRQFF	TGTGCCAGCAGCGTATACGGACTAGCGGGAGTTATAAGGCAGTTCTTC
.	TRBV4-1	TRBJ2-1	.	CASSQQAELTYNEQFF	TGCGCCAGCAGCCAACAAGCGGAATTGACCTACAATGAGCAGTTCTTC
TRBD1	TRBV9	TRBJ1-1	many	CASSGDGSRTGGDLGTEAFF	TGTGCCAGCAGCGGTGATGGCTCGAGAACAGGGGGAGATTTGGGCACTGAAGCTTTCTTT
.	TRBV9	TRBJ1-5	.	CASSVDEGIGQPQHF	TGTGCCAGCAGCGTAGATGAGGGGATAGGGCAGCCCCAGCATTTT